What follows is one T cell receptor (beta chain) and its context. There are 18 residues in the CDR3. V shed 0 bases and J 4 bases; nucleotides not matched to a gene: 11. Germline V gives CDR1 SGHDN, CDR2 FVKESK. The data belong to a study of shared T cell receptors in the human thymus. Profiling relied on immunoSEQ multiplex PCR, and the TCRdb table lists in-frame clones only, not all of them. Here the sample spans roughly 560,000 clones, around 78% being singletons. This sample also appeared in a second study, on human thymus T cells. From that study: Donors consisted of healthy Finnish infants (having corrective surgery for congenital heart defects). During corrective heart surgery, resections were taken, and the thymus tissue came from them. Apparent bias marked the V and J gene usage of thymic and blood repertoires.

This chain uses TRBV14 with TRBJ2-7; 11 nucleotides line up with TRBD2. What was sequenced was thymocytes. The source is a boy less than two years old with a congenital heart defect. In nucleotides, the CDR3 is TGTGCCAGCAGCCAAGAAAACCCCTTAGCGGGAGGGCATTACGAGCAGTACTTC. It encodes CASSQENPLAGGHYEQYF.